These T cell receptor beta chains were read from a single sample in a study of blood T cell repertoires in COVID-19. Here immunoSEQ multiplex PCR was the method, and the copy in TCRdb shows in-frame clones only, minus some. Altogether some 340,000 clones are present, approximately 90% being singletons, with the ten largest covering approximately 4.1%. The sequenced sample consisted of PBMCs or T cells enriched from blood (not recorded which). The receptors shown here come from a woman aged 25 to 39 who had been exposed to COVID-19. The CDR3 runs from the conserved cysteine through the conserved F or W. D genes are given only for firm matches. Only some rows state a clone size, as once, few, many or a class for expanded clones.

CAWSGASEQFF	TGTGCCTGGAGTGGGGCAAGTGAGCAGTTCTTC	11	.	TRBV30	TRBJ2-1	.
CASSRRRTNQPQHF	TGTGCCAGCAGTCGCCGGAGGACTAATCAGCCCCAGCATTTT	14	.	TRBV6-2/TRBV6-3	TRBJ1-5	.
CASNIRGTGNTIYF	TGTGCCAGCAATATAAGAGGAACTGGAAACACCATATATTTT	14	.	TRBV6-5	TRBJ1-3	.
CASSPSGQGKQFF	TGTGCCAGCAGCCCCTCAGGACAGGGGAAGCAGTTCTTC	13	.	TRBV4-2	TRBJ2-1	TRBD1
CASGTGGSTEAFF	TGCGCCAGCGGCACAGGGGGAAGCACTGAAGCTTTCTTT	13	.	TRBV5-1	TRBJ1-1	TRBD1
CASSTQGRQNTEAFF	TGTGCCAGTAGTACCCAGGGGAGACAGAACACTGAAGCTTTCTTT	15	.	TRBV19	TRBJ1-1	.
CASSYSQGARIQYF	TGTGCCAGCAGTTACTCGCAGGGGGCTAGAATTCAGTACTTC	14	.	TRBV6-5	TRBJ2-4	TRBD1
CASSPHPGGAYNEQFF	TGTGCCAGCAGCCCCCACCCGGGGGGAGCCTACAATGAGCAGTTCTTC	16	.	TRBV3-1/TRBV3-2	TRBJ2-1	TRBD2
CASSLAGQGLGEKLFF	TGTGCCAGCAGCTTAGCGGGACAGGGTCTAGGTGAAAAACTGTTTTTT	16	.	TRBV7-8	TRBJ1-4	TRBD1
CAIRETGSSYGYTF	TGTGCCATCAGGGAGACAGGGTCGTCCTATGGCTACACCTTC	14	.	TRBV10-3	TRBJ1-2	TRBD1
CASSDQGSEAFF	TGTGCCAGCAGTGATCAGGGATCTGAAGCTTTCTTT	12	.	TRBV9	TRBJ1-1	.
CASSEIVGSREKLFF	TGTGCCAGCAGTGAAATCGTAGGGAGTCGAGAAAAACTGTTTTTT	15	.	TRBV6-1	TRBJ1-4	.
CASSLRSDPGEQYF	TGTGCCAGCAGTTTGAGGTCGGACCCAGGGGAGCAGTACTTC	14	.	TRBV27	TRBJ2-7	.
CAISEGEGISYNEQFF	TGTGCCATCAGTGAAGGGGAGGGGATTTCCTACAATGAGCAGTTCTTC	16	.	TRBV10-3	TRBJ2-1	TRBD2
CASSLIDRVGNEQFF	TGTGCCAGCAGCTTAATTGACAGGGTGGGCAATGAGCAGTTCTTC	15	.	TRBV7-6	TRBJ2-1	TRBD1
CASSEGGGVEAFF	TGCGCCAGCAGCGAGGGGGGAGGGGTTGAAGCTTTCTTT	13	.	TRBV10-1	TRBJ1-1	.
CASSLDHQGFPEAFF	TGTGCCAGCAGCTTAGATCACCAGGGATTCCCTGAAGCTTTCTTT	15	.	TRBV11-2	TRBJ1-1	.
CASSIGGARQSPLHF	TGTGCCAGTAGTATCGGAGGGGCAAGGCAATCACCCCTCCACTTT	15	.	TRBV19	TRBJ1-6	.
CASGLEGIPGQGNQPQHF	TGTGCTAGTGGTTTGGAAGGGATACCGGGACAGGGTAATCAGCCCCAGCATTTT	18	.	TRBV12-5	TRBJ1-5	TRBD1
CAIRGQFYGYTF	TGTGCCATCAGGGGACAGTTCTATGGCTACACCTTC	12	.	TRBV10-3	TRBJ1-2	TRBD1
CASSFSGASDTQYF	TGTGCCAGCAGTTTTAGCGGGGCCTCAGATACGCAGTATTTT	14	.	TRBV6-5	TRBJ2-3	TRBD2
CASSLAGAETEQYF	TGCGCCAGCAGCTTGGCAGGGGCTGAAACCGAGCAGTACTTC	14	.	TRBV5-1	TRBJ2-7	.
CASSLPGQGYNEQFF	TGTGCCAGCAGCTTGCCCGGACAGGGATACAATGAGCAGTTCTTC	15	.	TRBV5-4	TRBJ2-1	TRBD1
CASSFGSSAVF	TGTGCCAGCAGTTTCGGCAGCAGTGCGGTTTTT	11	once	TRBV12-3/TRBV12-4	TRBJ1-4	.
CASSLEAGRSQETQYF	TGTGCCAGCAGCTTGGAGGCGGGGCGGTCCCAAGAGACCCAGTACTTC	16	.	TRBV5-4	TRBJ2-5	.